A single sample is the source of the 7 T cell receptor beta chains below, sequenced in a study of cytomegalovirus exposure and HLA in healthy donors. The protocol was immunoSEQ multiplex PCR, while the TCRdb copy is restricted to in-frame clones and leaves out a portion. The data hold over 200,000 clones, with around nine tenths observed a single time. Material for sequencing was PBMCs. These receptors were obtained from a young woman in good health and CMV-seronegative.

The gene calls are TRBV18 and TRBJ1-2; a weak D match, TRBD1 (5 bases). CDR3 size: 16 residues. Per germline, CDR1 KGHSH and CDR2 LQKENI. V was shortened by 0 bases and J by 4 bases, with 15 bases between the two germline ends. The CDR3 protein is CASSPPARGGTYGYTF. CDR3 DNA: TGTGCCAGCTCACCACCTGCCCGGGGGGGGACCTATGGCTACACCTTC.

The rearrangement joins TRBV2 to TRBJ1-3, with D possibly matching TRBD1 (5 bases). There are 14 residues in the CDR3. CDR1 and CDR2 from the germline V gene are SNHLY and FYNNEI. V lost 6 bases, J lost 2 bases, and 11 bases lay in between. The CDR3: CASSKAGAGNTIYF. The CDR3 DNA is TGTGCCAGCAGCAAAGCGGGGGCTGGAAACACCATATATTTT. Based on the CDR3 plus reference TRBV2 and TRBJ1-3, the full variable domain is EPEVTQTPSHQVTQMGQEVILRCVPISNHLYFYWYRQILGQKVEFLVSFYNNEISEKSEIFDDQFSVERPDGSNFTLKIRSTKLEDSAMYFCASSKAGAGNTIYFGEGSWLTVV.

In this sample, this clone turned up once. The chain employs TRBV25-1 and TRBJ2-5; D remains ambiguous. Germline values: CDR1 MGHDK, CDR2 SYGVNS. With 1 base removed from V and 1 base from J, the gap between germline ends came to 7 bases. The length of the CDR3 is 14 residues. The CDR3 loop reads CASSESGRQETQYF. The CDR3 DNA reads as TGTGCCAGCAGTGAATCCGGTCGCCAAGAGACCCAGTACTTC.

The chain uses TRBV19 and TRBJ2-5; 9 bases are shared with TRBD1. From germline, CDR1 is LNHDA and CDR2 SQIVND (reference sequence). This CDR3 comprises 15 residues. V trimming: 1 base; J trimming: 5 bases; junction bases outside the gene matches: 5. CDR3 coding DNA: TGTGCCAGTAGTATAGTGACAGGGACAGGGGAGACCCAGTACTTC. As protein: CASSIVTGTGETQYF.

The rearrangement links TRBV27 to TRBJ1-5; TRBD1 is a possible D gene (5 bases). CDR3 length: 15 residues. V shed 6 bases and J shed 7 bases, with 19 bases lying between them. The V gene's germline CDR1 is MNHEY and CDR2 SMNVEV (reference sequence). The CDR3, as DNA: TGTGCCAGCAGCCCCACTACAGGTTTCGTGCAGCCCCAGCATTTT. Translated: CASSPTTGFVQPQHF.

This clone was counted once. The chain joins TRBV6-5 to TRBJ2-2, with 7 bases matching TRBD1. Per the germline V gene, CDR1 is MNHEY and CDR2 is SVGAGI. The V and J ends lost 3 bases and 4 bases, in that order; junction bases with no gene match: 8. The CDR3 contains 16 residues. The CDR3 loop is CASSYNTGAGTGELFF. The CDR3 DNA follows: TGTGCCAGCAGTTATAATACAGGGGCCGGCACCGGGGAGCTGTTTTTT.

The V gene is TRBV30, the J gene TRBJ2-7, with D possibly matching TRBD1 (5 bases). Germline V lookup: CDR1 GTSNPN, CDR2 SVGIG (reference sequence). This CDR3 has 14 amino acids. V gave up 0 bases and J gave up 3 bases, with 12 bases separating them. The CDR3 loop reads CAWSVGGQVYEQYF. For the CDR3, the DNA is TGTGCCTGGAGTGTTGGTGGACAAGTCTACGAGCAGTACTTC. Variable domain in full (rest from reference TRBV30 and TRBJ2-7): SQTIHQWPATLVQPVGSPLSLECTVEGTSNPNLYWYRQAAGRGLQLLFYSVGIGQISSEVPQNLSASRPQDRQFILSSKKLLLSDSGFYLCAWSVGGQVYEQYFGPGTRLTVT.